This T cell receptor (beta chain) was sequenced in a study of long-term antiretroviral therapy in people with HIV. Findings and limits, study-wide: Diversity went up after ART and still fell short of transplant donor controls. Whichever time point was examined, clones expanded before ART dominated the repertoire.

A v3.0 immunoSEQ assay was performed at survey level. Assay used: immunoSEQ multiplex PCR; TCRdb lists only in-frame clones, some missing. The sample holds fewer than 25,000 clones, 85% to 95% seen once. As for this clone: The antigen is unknown.

CDR1 is WNHNN, CDR2 SYGVQD, per germline (reference sequence). Trimming stripped 1 base from V and 3 bases from J, with 16 bases between. This CDR3 contains 16 residues. This TCR derives from a woman between 50 and 59 years old with HIV. This sample comprised unsorted PBMCs, obtained about 5 years after starting antiretroviral therapy. The rearrangement links TRBV10-1 to TRBJ2-7, with a possible D match to TRBD2 (6 bases). In DNA, the CDR3 is TGCGCCAGCAGTGAGTGGCCGGGACTCGGTCTCTACGAGCAGTACTTC. Amino acids: CASSEWPGLGLYEQYF.